The 25 T cell receptor beta chains given below trace back to one sample, sequenced in a study of T cells in Graves' hyperthyroidism and ophthalmopathy. RNA transcripts yielded amplified TCR beta CDR3 regions. First-round RT-PCR with HTBI primers amplified the TCR CDR3 region. TCRdb re-analysed the multiplex PCR reads in MiXCR, keeping a single row per CDR3 protein. The table shows under 400,000 distinct CDR3 sequences, with about 15% occurring only once. The sequencing sample was made of blood. The receptors were sampled from a woman aged 18-29 years with Graves' hyperthyroidism that later progressed to Graves' ophthalmopathy.

In its sample, this clonotype was seen a few times. The V and J genes are TRBV4-2 and TRBJ2-3; TRBD2 matches at 8 bases. The CDR3 consists of 18 residues. Germline CDR1 and CDR2: LGHNA and YNFKEQ. J lost 3 bases, V lost 0 bases, and 11 bases had no gene match. The CDR3 coding sequence is TGTGCCAGCAGCCAAGACCTTCGAGCGGGAGCTGGTACAGATACGCAGTATTTT. Its protein is CASSQDLRAGAGTDTQYF.

This CDR3 reads CASSFIRLWTGGMNTEAFF. The DNA of the CDR3 is TGTGCCAGCAGCTTCATTCGTTTGTGGACAGGGGGAATGAACACTGAAGCTTTCTTT. The rearrangement links TRBV7-3 to TRBJ1-1, with 10 bases lining up with TRBD1. The V gene end was trimmed by 3 bases and the J gene end by 0 bases; junction bases not matched to a gene: 13. The length of the CDR3 is 19 residues. From germline, CDR1 is SGHTA and CDR2 FQGTGA.

The CDR3 is CASSIVVGSGSWFEQFF. The CDR3 coding sequence is TGTGCCAGTAGTATAGTGGTCGGTAGCGGGAGTTGGTTTGAGCAGTTCTTC. V gene TRBV19 combines with J gene TRBJ2-1; 9 bases are shared with TRBD2. Trimming took 1 base from V and 9 from J; bases not matched to a gene: 13. The CDR3 spans 17 residues. The germline V gene has CDR1 LNHDA and CDR2 SQIVND (reference sequence).

In this sample, this clonotype turned up many times. The chain has TRBV28 and TRBJ2-7; D is possibly TRBD2 (5 bases). Trimming cost V 6 bases and J 1 base, with 16 bases left between them. The CDR3 extends over 15 amino acids. The germline V gene encodes CDR1 MDHEN and CDR2 SYDVKM. CDR3 residues: CASRSHSAGSYEQYF. The CDR3 DNA reads as TGTGCCAGCAGGTCCCACAGTGCGGGTTCCTACGAGCAGTACTTC.

This clonotype was recorded at least ten times. The rearrangement uses TRBV28 and TRBJ2-6, with D possibly matching TRBD1 (6 bases). This CDR3 has 15 amino acids. CDR1 MDHEN and CDR2 SYDVKM come from the germline V gene. Trimming cost V 7 bases and J 4 bases, with 14 bases left between them. CDR3 sequence reads: CASKPQGSGANVLTF. The CDR3, as DNA: TGTGCCAGCAAACCACAGGGTTCCGGGGCCAACGTCCTGACTTTC.

This chain uses TRBV5-5 with TRBJ2-2, with TRBD1 as a possible D gene (6 bases). Trimming cost V 0 bases and J 9 bases, with 15 bases left between them. This CDR3 is built from 15 residues. Germline V CDR1 and CDR2: SGHKS, YYEKEE (reference sequence). CDR3 DNA sequence: TGTGCCAGCAGCTTGGTACAGGGCAGTATGAGGGAGCTGTTTTTT. It encodes CASSLVQGSMRELFF.

This clonotype was found a few times. CDR3: CASSLGASTSVDTQYF. DNA of the CDR3: TGCGCCAGCAGCCTAGGGGCGTCGACTAGCGTAGATACGCAGTATTTT. The chain has TRBV5-1 and TRBJ2-3; 8 bases agree with TRBD2. V trimming: 4 bases; J trimming: 5 bases; junction bases outside the gene matches: 12. This CDR3 is 16 amino acids long. Per the germline V gene, CDR1 is SGHRS and CDR2 is YFSETQ.

This clonotype was recorded at least ten times. J is TRBJ2-1 and V is TRBV7-2, with 8 bases fitting TRBD2. With 5 bases clipped from V and 2 bases from J, the junction kept 5 bases outside the gene matches. CDR1 SGHTA and CDR2 FQGNSA come from the germline V gene. The CDR3 extends over 15 amino acids. CDR3 protein: CASSDRTSPYNEQFF. The DNA of the CDR3 is TGTGCCAGCAGCGACCGGACTAGCCCCTACAATGAGCAGTTCTTC.

This clonotype was found a few times. This sequence joins TRBV27 and TRBJ2-7; the D gene is possibly TRBD2 (5 bases). This CDR3 is built from 14 residues. Trimming took off 7 bases at V and 4 bases at J, with 17 bases between the two ends. Germline loops: CDR1 MNHEY, CDR2 SMNVEV (reference sequence). DNA for the CDR3: TGTGCCAGCACCCCCTCAGAAGGGAGTTACGAGCAGTACTTC. This gives the protein CASTPSEGSYEQYF.

This clonotype was seen repeatedly, ten times or more. The CDR3 DNA follows: TGCAGTGCTAGACAGCGGGAGCTTGGCAATGAGCAGTTCTTC. It specifies CSARQRELGNEQFF. J is TRBJ2-1 and V is TRBV20-1; 8 bases agree with TRBD2. V shed 2 bases, J shed 6 bases, and the junction held 6 bases outside the gene matches. There are 14 residues in the CDR3. Germline CDR1 and CDR2: DFQATT and SNEGSKA (reference sequence).

The CDR3 region is CASSDTGVGETQYF. The CDR3 DNA sequence: TGTGCCAGCAGCGATACAGGGGTAGGGGAGACCCAGTACTTC. This sequence joins TRBV3-1 and TRBJ2-5; 7 bases align to TRBD1. Germline V CDR1 and CDR2: LGHDT, YNNKEL (reference sequence). The V and J ends lost 5 bases and 5 bases, in that order; junction bases with no gene match: 8. This CDR3 has 14 residues.

Concerning this clonotype itself: A much larger clone lies one base from this, so it may be a read error. The V call is TRBV11-2, the J call TRBJ2-7; D might be TRBD1 or TRBD2, each matching 5 bases. TRBJ2-1 matches the DNA end more closely, so the J call is doubtful. CDR3 length: 14 residues. Germline-derived CDR1 and CDR2 are SGHAT and FQNNGV. The CDR3 here is CASSSRDLPYEQFF. The CDR3 nucleotides are TGTGCCAGCAGTTCCCGGGACCTCCCCTACGAGCAGTTCTTC.

A few counts support this clonotype. The chain combines TRBV19 with TRBJ2-2; D perhaps matches TRBD2 (6 bases). The CDR3 runs to 13 residues. Between the trimmed V and J ends, which lost 4 bases and 7 bases, there was a span of 10 bases. Germline CDR1 LNHDA, CDR2 SQIVND (reference sequence). Written as DNA, the CDR3 is TGTGCCAGTAGTACCACTAGCTACGGGGAGCTGTTTTTT. This encodes CASSTTSYGELFF.

This clonotype came up many times. The genes are TRBV20-1 and TRBJ2-7; D not certain. Germline assignment: CDR1 DFQATT and CDR2 SNEGSKA (reference sequence). CDR3 length: 12 residues. V shed 1 base and J shed 1 base, with 5 bases lying between them. The CDR3 nucleotides are TGCAGTGCTAGAGGGCCGTCCTACGAGCAGTACTTC. This translates into CSARGPSYEQYF.

In its sample, this clonotype was seen once. J is TRBJ1-2 and V is TRBV3-2; the listed D gene, TRBD1, was not tested against the DNA. TRBV3-2 is a pseudogene locus. This CDR3 contains 13 residues. This CDR3 is CASSQEQGDGFTF. CDR3 DNA: TGTGCCAGCAGCCAAGAACAGGGTGATGGCTTCACCTTC.

CDR3: CASSRLRLTSDYNEQFF. The CDR3, as DNA: TGTGCCAGCAGCCGCCTACGGTTGACTAGCGACTACAATGAGCAGTTCTTC. V usage is TRBV4-2 and J usage is TRBJ2-1; the match to TRBD2 covers 8 bases. V was clipped by 4 bases and J by 3 bases; unmatched bases: 11. The CDR3 is 17 amino acids. The germline CDR1 and CDR2 sequences are LGHNA and YNFKEQ.

This clonotype was seen a handful of times. The rearrangement links TRBV20-1 to TRBJ1-5; D call uncertain. There are 14 residues in the CDR3. Germline V CDR1 and CDR2: DFQATT, SNEGSKA (reference sequence). The V end lost 2 bases, the J end lost 6 bases, and 14 bases lay between the germline ends. The CDR3 loop reads CSARYGPRGQPQHF. Here the CDR3 DNA reads TGCAGTGCTAGATACGGGCCTCGGGGTCAGCCCCAGCATTTT.

The chain has TRBV6-5 and TRBJ1-2, with TRBD1 matching 8 bases. V lost 3 bases to trimming and J lost 6 bases; unmatched junction nucleotides: 6. The CDR3 sequence is 14 residues long. From germline, CDR1 is MNHEY and CDR2 SVGAGI. CDR3 nucleotide sequence: TGTGCCAGCAGTTATCCAGGGGGCGAAGATGGCTACACCTTC. Translated, it gives CASSYPGGEDGYTF.

This chain links TRBV19 with TRBJ2-7; perhaps TRBD2 as D (5 bases). The length of the CDR3 is 15 residues. V gave up 3 bases and J gave up 3 bases, with 15 bases separating them. The germline gives CDR1 LNHDA, CDR2 SQIVND (reference sequence). CDR3 DNA: TGTGCCAGTAGTATTAAGGTGGGAGCGGTCTACGAGCAGTACTTC. It encodes CASSIKVGAVYEQYF.

The table lists this clonotype with many counts. The chain has TRBV5-5 and TRBJ1-4, with TRBD1 as a possible D gene (5 bases). Looked up from germline, CDR1 is SGHKS and CDR2 is YYEKEE (reference sequence). The CDR3 is 15 residues long. Trimming shortened V by 0 bases and J by 2 bases, and 8 bases separated the two germline ends. The chain's CDR3 is CASSLGPGTNEKLFF. The CDR3 bases are TGTGCCAGCAGCTTGGGGCCAGGGACTAATGAAAAACTGTTTTTT.

Turning to this clonotype: One end of the junction fails to match germline, which may point to a read error. CDR3 sequence (DNA): TGTGCCAGCAACACAGGTTTGAACACTAAAGCTTTCTTT. Its protein is CASNTGLNTKAFF. The rearrangement joins TRBV6-1 to TRBJ1-1; tentatively, D is TRBD1 (5 bases). The length of the CDR3 is 13 residues. Germline V gene lookup returns CDR1 MNHNS and CDR2 SASEGT.

At least ten counts were recorded for this clonotype. The chain combines TRBV7-9 with TRBJ1-1; 9 nucleotides line up with TRBD1. Germline CDR1 and CDR2: SEHNR and FQNEAQ (reference sequence). The CDR3 is 14 amino acids. Losses at the gene ends were 4 bases for V and 2 bases for J; bases not matched to a gene: 2. The CDR3: CASSSQGANTEAFF. CDR3 DNA sequence: TGTGCCAGCAGCTCACAGGGGGCCAACACTGAAGCTTTCTTT.

The chain links TRBV7-9 to TRBJ2-1, with 8 bases aligning to TRBD2. The CDR3 contains 19 residues. V shed 1 base, J shed 4 bases, and the junction held 15 bases outside the gene matches. Germline V gene data show CDR1 as SEHNR and CDR2 as FQNEAQ (reference sequence). The CDR3 spells CASSLGGNRRERGYNEQFF. The CDR3 coding sequence is TGTGCCAGCAGCTTAGGAGGGAACAGGCGGGAGCGGGGGTACAATGAGCAGTTCTTC. Filled out from reference TRBV7-9 and TRBJ2-1, the complete variable domain reads DTGVSQNPRHKITKRGQNVTFRCDPISEHNRLYWYRQTLGQGPEFLTYFQNEAQLEKSRLLSDRFSAERPKGSFSTLEIQRTEQGDSAMYLCASSLGGNRRERGYNEQFFGPGTRLTVL.

This clonotype was seen repeatedly, ten times or more. The chain uses TRBV4-1 and TRBJ2-7; D is possibly TRBD1 (6 bases). Germline V gives CDR1 MGHRA, CDR2 YSYEKL. The CDR3 sequence is 14 residues long. V was cut by 4 bases and J by 6 bases, with 16 bases left in between. The CDR3 is CASSPRGGGGEQYF. In DNA form, the CDR3 reads TGCGCCAGCAGCCCTCGGGGTGGGGGCGGCGAGCAGTACTTC.

This chain uses TRBV20-1 with TRBJ2-7; perhaps TRBD2 as D (5 bases). Germline-derived CDR1 and CDR2 are DFQATT and SNEGSKA (reference sequence). Trimming pared 3 bases from V and 3 bases from J, leaving 6 bases between. This CDR3 comprises 11 residues. CDR3 loop: CSASGNYEQYF. The CDR3 DNA reads TGCAGTGCTAGCGGGAACTACGAGCAGTACTTC.